The sequence of this TCR beta chain was determined in a study of CD8 T cells in Susac syndrome. The wider study: Treatment status at blood draw for the Susac syndrome patients was therapy-naive, corticosteroids, or intravenous immunoglobulin alone. General observations from the study: Susac CD8+ cells expanded clonally the most in TEMRA cells and in active patients. The authors acknowledged that their TCR sequencing and HLA analysis involved a relatively small number of individuals.

The CDR3 runs 15 residues. The germline gives CDR1 MNHEY, CDR2 SVGEGT. Unmatched junction bases numbered 4, after V lost 2 bases and J lost 3 bases. Definite or probable Susac syndrome was diagnosed using recently defined diagnostic criteria. Comment on this clonotype: Its target is unknown.

Random-hexamer reverse transcription was applied to roughly 0.45 to 1 ug RNA. TCRdb called the immunoSEQ multiplex PCR reads again in MiXCR, with one record for every CDR3 protein. The repertoire holds tens of thousands of distinct CDR3 sequences, with 90% to 95% as singletons. The receptor comes from a human donor with Susac syndrome. V usage is TRBV6-2 or TRBV6-3 and J usage is TRBJ2-7; 10 bases fit TRBD2. The sequenced material came from CD8+ T cells from PBMCs. This CDR3 reads CASSYRASGGYEQYF. As DNA, the CDR3 is TGTGCCAGCAGTTACCGCGCTAGCGGGGGCTACGAGCAGTACTTC.